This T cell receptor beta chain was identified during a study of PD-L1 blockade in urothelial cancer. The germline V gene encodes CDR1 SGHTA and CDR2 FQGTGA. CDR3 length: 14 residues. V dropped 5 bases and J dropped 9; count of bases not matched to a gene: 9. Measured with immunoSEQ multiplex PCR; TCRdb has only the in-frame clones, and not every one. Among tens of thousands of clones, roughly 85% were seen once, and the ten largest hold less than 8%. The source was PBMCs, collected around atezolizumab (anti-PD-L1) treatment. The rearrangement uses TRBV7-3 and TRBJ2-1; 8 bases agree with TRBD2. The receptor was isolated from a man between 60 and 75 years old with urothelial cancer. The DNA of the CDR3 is TGTGCCAGCAGCCTTTCAGCGGGGGAGGGTGAGCAGTTCTTC. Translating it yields CASSLSAGEGEQFF.